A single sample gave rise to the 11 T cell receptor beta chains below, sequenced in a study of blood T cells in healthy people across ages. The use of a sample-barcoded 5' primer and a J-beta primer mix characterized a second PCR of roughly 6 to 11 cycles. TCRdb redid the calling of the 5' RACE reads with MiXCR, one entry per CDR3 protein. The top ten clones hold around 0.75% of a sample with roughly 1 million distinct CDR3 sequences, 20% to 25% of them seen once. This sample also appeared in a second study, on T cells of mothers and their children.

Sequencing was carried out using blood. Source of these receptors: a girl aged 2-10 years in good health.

CDR3 sequence (DNA): TGCAGCGTTGCGACAGGGGTAAAGGGCTACGAGCAGTACTTC. Translated, it gives CSVATGVKGYEQYF. The rearrangement joins TRBV29-1 to TRBJ2-7; 8 bases match TRBD1. CDR3 length: 14 residues. Germline CDR1 reads SQVTM; CDR2 reads ANQGSEA. J was trimmed by 3 bases and V by 4 bases; bases with no gene match: 8.

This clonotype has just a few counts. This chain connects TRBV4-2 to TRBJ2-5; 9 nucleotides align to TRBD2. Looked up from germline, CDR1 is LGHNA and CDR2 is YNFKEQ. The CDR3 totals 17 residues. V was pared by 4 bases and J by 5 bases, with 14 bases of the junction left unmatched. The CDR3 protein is CASSRVPSGDRRETQYF. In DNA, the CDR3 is TGTGCCAGCAGCCGAGTCCCTAGCGGGGACAGAAGGGAGACCCAGTACTTC.

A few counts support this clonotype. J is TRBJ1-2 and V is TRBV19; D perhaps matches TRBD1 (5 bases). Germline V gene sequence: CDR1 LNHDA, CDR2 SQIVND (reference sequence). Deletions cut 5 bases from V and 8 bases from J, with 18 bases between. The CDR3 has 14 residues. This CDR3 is CASSPFPRGDGYTF. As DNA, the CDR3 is TGTGCCAGTAGTCCCTTCCCAAGGGGCGACGGCTACACCTTC.

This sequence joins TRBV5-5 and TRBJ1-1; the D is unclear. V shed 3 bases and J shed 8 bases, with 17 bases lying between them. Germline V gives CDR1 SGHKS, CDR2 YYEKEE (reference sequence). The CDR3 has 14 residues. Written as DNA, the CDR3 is TGTGCCAGCAGCTCCCCGGACGCCGGCCCCGAAGCTTTCTTT. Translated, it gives CASSSPDAGPEAFF.

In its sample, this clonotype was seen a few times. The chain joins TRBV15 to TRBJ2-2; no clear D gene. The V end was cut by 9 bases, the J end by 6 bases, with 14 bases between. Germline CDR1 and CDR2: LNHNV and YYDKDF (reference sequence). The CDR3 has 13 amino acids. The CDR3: CATVGGGAGELFF. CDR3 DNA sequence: TGTGCCACGGTTGGCGGTGGGGCCGGGGAGCTGTTTTTT.

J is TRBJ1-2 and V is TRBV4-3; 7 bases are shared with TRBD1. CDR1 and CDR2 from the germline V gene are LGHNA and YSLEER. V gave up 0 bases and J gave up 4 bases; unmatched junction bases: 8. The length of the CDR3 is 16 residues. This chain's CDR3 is CASSQDEGPGGYGYTF. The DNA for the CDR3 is TGCGCCAGCAGCCAAGATGAGGGACCAGGGGGCTATGGCTACACCTTC.

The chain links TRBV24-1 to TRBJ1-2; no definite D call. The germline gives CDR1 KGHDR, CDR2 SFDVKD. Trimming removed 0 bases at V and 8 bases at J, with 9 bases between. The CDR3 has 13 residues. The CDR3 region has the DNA TGTGCCACCAGTGATTTGGCAGAAGGAGGCTACACCTTC. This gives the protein CATSDLAEGGYTF.

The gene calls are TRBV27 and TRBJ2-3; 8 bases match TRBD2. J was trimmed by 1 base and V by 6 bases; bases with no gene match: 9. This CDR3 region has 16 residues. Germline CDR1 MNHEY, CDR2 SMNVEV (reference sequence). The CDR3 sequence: CASRELTSERTDTQYF. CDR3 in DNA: TGTGCCAGCAGAGAGTTGACTAGCGAGCGCACAGATACGCAGTATTTT.

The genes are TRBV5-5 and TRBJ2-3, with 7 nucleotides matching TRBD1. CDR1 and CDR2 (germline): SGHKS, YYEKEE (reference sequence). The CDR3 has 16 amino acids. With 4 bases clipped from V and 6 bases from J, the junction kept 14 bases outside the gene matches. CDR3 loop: CASSHEGGPAMDTQYF. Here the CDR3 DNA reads TGTGCCAGCAGCCATGAAGGGGGCCCCGCGATGGATACGCAGTATTTT.

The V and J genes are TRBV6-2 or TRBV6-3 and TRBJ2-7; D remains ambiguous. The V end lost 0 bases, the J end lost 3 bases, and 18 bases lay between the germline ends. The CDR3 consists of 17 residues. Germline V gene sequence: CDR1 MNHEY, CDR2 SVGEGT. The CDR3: CASSYSIALGRHYEQYF. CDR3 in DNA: TGTGCCAGCAGTTACTCGATAGCCCTGGGCAGGCACTACGAGCAGTACTTC.

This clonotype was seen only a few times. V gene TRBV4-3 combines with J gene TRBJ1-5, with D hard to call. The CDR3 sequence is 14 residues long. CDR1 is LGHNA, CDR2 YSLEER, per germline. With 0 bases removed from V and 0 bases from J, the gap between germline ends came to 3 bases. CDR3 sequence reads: CASSQDYSNQPQHF. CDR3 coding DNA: TGCGCCAGCAGCCAAGATTATAGCAATCAGCCCCAGCATTTT.